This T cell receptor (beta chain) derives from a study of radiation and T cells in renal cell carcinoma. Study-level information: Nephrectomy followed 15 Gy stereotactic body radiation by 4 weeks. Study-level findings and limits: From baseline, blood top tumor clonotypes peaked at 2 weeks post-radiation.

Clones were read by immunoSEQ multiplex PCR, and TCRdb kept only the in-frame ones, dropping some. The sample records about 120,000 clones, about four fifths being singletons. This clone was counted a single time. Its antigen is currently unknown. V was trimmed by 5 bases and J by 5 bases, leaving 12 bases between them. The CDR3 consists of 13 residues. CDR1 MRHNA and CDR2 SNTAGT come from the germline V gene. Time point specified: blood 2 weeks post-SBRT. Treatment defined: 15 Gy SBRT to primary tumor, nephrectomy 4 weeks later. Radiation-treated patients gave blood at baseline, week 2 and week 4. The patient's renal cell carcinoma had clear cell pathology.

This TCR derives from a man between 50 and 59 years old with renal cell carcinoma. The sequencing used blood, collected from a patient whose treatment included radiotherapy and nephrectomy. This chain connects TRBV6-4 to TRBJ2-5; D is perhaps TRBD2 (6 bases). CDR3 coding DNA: TGTGCCAGCAGTCGTGAAGGAGGGGAGACCCAGTACTTC. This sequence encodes CASSREGGETQYF.